The rows below give T cell receptor beta chains drawn from one sample of a study of shared clonotypes between healthy human individuals. Method: immunoSEQ multiplex PCR; TCRdb's copy keeps in-frame clones and lacks some. The sample holds about 2.4 million clones, 93% seen once. The sequencing input was naive CD4+ T cells from PBMCs. The receptor set was obtained from a man aged 18 to 30 in good health. Some clones in this sample may be carry-over from other donors' samples. The CDR3 runs from the conserved cysteine through the conserved F or W. The D gene is left open where the match is weak. Size is omitted from some rows. Given values are once, few, many or a class for expanded clones.

CDR3nt	CDR3aa	v_gene	abundance	d_gene	j_gene	len
TGCGCCAGCAGCCAATCCCGCTACGGGGGGGACAATGAGCAGTTCTTC	CASSQSRYGGDNEQFF	TRBV4-1	.	TRBD2	TRBJ2-1	16
TGTGCCAGCAGCTGGAGGCCTACTAGCGGGACTAGCACAGATACGCAGTATTTT	CASSWRPTSGTSTDTQYF	TRBV7-2	once	TRBD2	TRBJ2-3	18
TGTGCCATCAGTGAGTCGGGGACTAGGTTCCAAGAGACCCAGTACTTC	CAISESGTRFQETQYF	TRBV10-3	.	TRBD2	TRBJ2-5	16
TGTGCCAGTAGCCACCCAAGCCAAGAGACCCAGTACTTC	CASSHPSQETQYF	TRBV19	.	.	TRBJ2-5	13
TGTGCCAGCAGCTTCGGACAAGGAACTTACAATGAGCAGTTCTTC	CASSFGQGTYNEQFF	TRBV11-1	.	.	TRBJ2-1	15
TGTGCCAGCAGCTTTGGCAGGTTCTCGGCGTTCGGCGATGGCTACACCTTC	CASSFGRFSAFGDGYTF	TRBV5-8	.	.	TRBJ1-2	17
TGTGCCAGTAGTTTGAAGGGGGCCCTCCACGAGCAGTACTTC	CASSLKGALHEQYF	TRBV19	once	TRBD1	TRBJ2-7	14
TGTGCCAGCAGCTTGGGTTCGGGCCGTGGGAATCAGCCCCAGCATTTT	CASSLGSGRGNQPQHF	TRBV5-8	.	.	TRBJ1-5	16
TGTGCCAGCAGCCAAGACGGACAGGGGGACCGGCCCCAGCATTTT	CASSQDGQGDRPQHF	TRBV4-2	.	TRBD1	TRBJ1-5	15
TGTGCCAGCGATGAAGGGGGGCGGATGTCCACTGAAGCTTTCTTT	CASDEGGRMSTEAFF	TRBV2	.	.	TRBJ1-1	15
TGTGCCAGCAGTGAAGTCGCAGGCACCTTGAACTATGGCTACACCTTC	CASSEVAGTLNYGYTF	TRBV6-1	.	.	TRBJ1-2	16
TGCGCCAGCAGCTTGCCATACAGCACAGATACGCAGTATTTT	CASSLPYSTDTQYF	TRBV5-1	.	.	TRBJ2-3	14
TGTGCCAGCAGGAGGGGGGTGGCTAATGAAAAACTGTTTTTT	CASRRGVANEKLFF	TRBV6-5	.	.	TRBJ1-4	14
TGTGCCAGCAGCAGGGACGGGGGTAGCACAGATACGCAGTATTTT	CASSRDGGSTDTQYF	TRBV5-4	.	.	TRBJ2-3	15
TGCGCCAGTCAACCAACAGGGGGATCATTCCGGTACGAGCAGTACTTC	CASQPTGGSFRYEQYF	TRBV5-1	.	TRBD1	TRBJ2-7	16
TGTGCCAGCAGCCTACAGTCCAGGGGTGATACGCAGTATTTT	CASSLQSRGDTQYF	TRBV9	.	.	TRBJ2-3	14
TGTGCCAGCAGCTTTAGGCCAGGGCCCCAAGAGACCCAGTACTTC	CASSFRPGPQETQYF	TRBV7-3	.	.	TRBJ2-5	15
TGTGCCAGCAATCTCCCTCGGGGCTCCTACAATGAGCAGTTCTTC	CASNLPRGSYNEQFF	TRBV28	.	.	TRBJ2-1	15
TGTGCCAGCAGCTTAGATCTCCAGGAGCAGTACTTC	CASSLDLQEQYF	TRBV11-3	.	.	TRBJ2-7	12
TGTGCCAGCAGCATGACTAGGCGGTCCTACAATGAGCAGTTCTTC	CASSMTRRSYNEQFF	TRBV7-8	once	.	TRBJ2-1	15
TGTGCCAGCTCTACCTTCTACGAGCAGTACTTC	CASSTFYEQYF	TRBV7-2	once	.	TRBJ2-7	11
TGTGCCAGCAGTTTAACCGGGACAGGGTCTGGAAACACCATATATTTT	CASSLTGTGSGNTIYF	TRBV28	.	TRBD1	TRBJ1-3	16
TGTGCCAGCAGTTACCGGGCACCAACCGGCGGGGAGCTGTTTTTT	CASSYRAPTGGELFF	TRBV6-6	.	.	TRBJ2-2	15
TGTGCCAGTAGTACGGACAGGCTGAACTACGAGCAGTACTTC	CASSTDRLNYEQYF	TRBV19	.	TRBD1	TRBJ2-7	14
TGTGCCAGCAGTTACTTGCTAGGGGGTCCGAACACTGAAGCTTTCTTT	CASSYLLGGPNTEAFF	TRBV6-5	.	.	TRBJ1-1	16
TGTGCCAGCAGTGAAGCGCTCACAGATACGCAGTATTTT	CASSEALTDTQYF	TRBV2	once	.	TRBJ2-3	13
TGCGCCAGCAGATACACCCTAGCGGCAACCTACGAGCAGTACTTC	CASRYTLAATYEQYF	TRBV5-1	.	TRBD2	TRBJ2-7	15
TGTGCCAGCAGTACGACTAGCGGAGGGCTCCAAGAGACCCAGTACTTC	CASSTTSGGLQETQYF	TRBV9	once	TRBD2	TRBJ2-5	16
TGTGCCAGCAGAAAGACTCTAGCGCAATACAATGAGCAGTTCTTC	CASRKTLAQYNEQFF	TRBV27	.	.	TRBJ2-1	15
TGTGCCAGCAGTCGAGGGTCGTCCGGAGAGACCCAGTACTTC	CASSRGSSGETQYF	TRBV5-5	.	.	TRBJ2-5	14
TGTGCCAGCAGCCAAGTAGGTAGTCTCGACGAGCAGTACTTC	CASSQVGSLDEQYF	TRBV4-2	.	.	TRBJ2-7	14
TGTGCCATCAGTGCGGACACAGGGACCTACGAGCAGTACTTC	CAISADTGTYEQYF	TRBV10-3	.	.	TRBJ2-7	14
TGTGCCAGCAGCCTGGACCGAAGGTCTGGAAACACCATATATTTT	CASSLDRRSGNTIYF	TRBV6-6	.	.	TRBJ1-3	15
TGTGCCAGCACCCCGGACGGTTACTATGGCTACACCTTC	CASTPDGYYGYTF	TRBV28	.	.	TRBJ1-2	13
TGTGCCAGCAGTTATGGCGAGTCGACATATGAGCAGTTCTTC	CASSYGESTYEQFF	TRBV6-5	.	.	TRBJ2-1	14
TGCGCCAGCAGCTTGGCGACCACCCCGGGGTATGATGAGCAGTTCTTC	CASSLATTPGYDEQFF	TRBV5-1	.	.	TRBJ2-1	16
TGTGCCAGCAGTCCGGAGACTAGCGGGAGTGTGTTCTTC	CASSPETSGSVFF	TRBV2	.	TRBD2	TRBJ2-1	13
TGCGCCAGCAGCTTGGTAGCGGGAGGGTACGAGCAGTACTTC	CASSLVAGGYEQYF	TRBV5-1	.	TRBD2	TRBJ2-7	14
TGTGCCAGCAGCCTAAGAGGGGCAGAACCCCGAGATACGCAGTATTTT	CASSLRGAEPRDTQYF	TRBV7-8	once	.	TRBJ2-3	16
TGTGCCAGCAGTCCGGGACTAGCGGGTAGTTACAATGAGCAGTTCTTC	CASSPGLAGSYNEQFF	TRBV6-6	.	TRBD2	TRBJ2-1	16
TGTGCCAGCAGCGTAGGGACAGCTAATACCGGGGAGCTGTTTTTT	CASSVGTANTGELFF	TRBV9	.	.	TRBJ2-2	15
TGCGCCAGCAGCCTCAACTTACACAATGAGCAGTTCTTC	CASSLNLHNEQFF	TRBV4-1	.	.	TRBJ2-1	13
TGTGCCAGCAGCCACACTAGCGGGAGCTTCAATGAGCAGTTCTTC	CASSHTSGSFNEQFF	TRBV7-9	.	TRBD2	TRBJ2-1	15
TGCGCCAGCAGCTACACCGGGACTAGCGGGATGGATACGCAGTATTTT	CASSYTGTSGMDTQYF	TRBV4-1	.	TRBD2	TRBJ2-3	16
TGTGCCAGCAGTGTGGGGTATGGCTACACCTTC	CASSVGYGYTF	TRBV6-1	few	.	TRBJ1-2	11
TGTGCCAGCAGCTTCCCTGTGAGGACTAGCGGGAGACCCCCGGGGGAGCAGTACTTC	CASSFPVRTSGRPPGEQYF	TRBV11-2	.	TRBD2	TRBJ2-7	19
TGTGCCAGCAGCTCACCGGGTAGAAGGACGTCTTTGGAGGAGTTCTTC	CASSSPGRRTSLEEFF	TRBV7-2	.	.	TRBJ2-1	16
TGTGCCAGCAGCCATATCGGACAGGTTAAGGCCGGGGAGCTGTTTTTT	CASSHIGQVKAGELFF	TRBV14	.	TRBD1	TRBJ2-2	16
TGTGCCAGCGGGGACGGGACAGTGTACTTC	CASGDGTVYF	TRBV2	.	TRBD1	TRBJ2-5	10
TGCGCCAGCAGCCGCGGACCTGGGCTAGGGAACGAGCAGTACTTC	CASSRGPGLGNEQYF	TRBV4-1	once	.	TRBJ2-7	15
TGTGCTAGTGGGGGGCCACGAGCTTTCTTT	CASGGPRAFF	TRBV28	few	.	TRBJ1-1	10
TGTGCCAGCAGCTTATATCTTATGGACTACACCTTC	CASSLYLMDYTF	TRBV11-2	.	.	TRBJ1-2	12
TGTGCCAGCTCACCTGTCGACGATACCTACAATGAGCAGTTCTTC	CASSPVDDTYNEQFF	TRBV18	.	.	TRBJ2-1	15
TGTGCCAGCAGCTTGTTACTAGCCCCCACCGGGGAGCTGTTTTTT	CASSLLLAPTGELFF	TRBV5-4	once	.	TRBJ2-2	15
TGTGCCAGCAGCGCGTACCGGGACAGGGCGACCTACGAGCAGTACTTC	CASSAYRDRATYEQYF	TRBV7-9	.	TRBD1	TRBJ2-7	16